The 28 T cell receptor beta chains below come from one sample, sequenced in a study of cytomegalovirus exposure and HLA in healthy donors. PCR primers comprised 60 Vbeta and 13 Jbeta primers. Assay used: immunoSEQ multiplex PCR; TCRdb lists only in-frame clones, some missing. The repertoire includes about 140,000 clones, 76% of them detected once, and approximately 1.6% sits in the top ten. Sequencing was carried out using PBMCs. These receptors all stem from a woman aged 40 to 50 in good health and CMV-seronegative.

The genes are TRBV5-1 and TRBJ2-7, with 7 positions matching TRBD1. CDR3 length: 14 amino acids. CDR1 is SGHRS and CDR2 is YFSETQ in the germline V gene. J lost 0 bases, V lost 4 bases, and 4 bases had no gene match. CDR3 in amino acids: CASSRGDSSYEQYF. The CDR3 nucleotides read TGCGCCAGCAGCCGAGGGGACAGCTCCTACGAGCAGTACTTC.

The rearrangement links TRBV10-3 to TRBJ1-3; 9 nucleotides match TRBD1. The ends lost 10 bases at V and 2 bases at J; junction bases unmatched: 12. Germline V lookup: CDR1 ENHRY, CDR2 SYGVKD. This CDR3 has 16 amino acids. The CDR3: CANSPGQGNPGNTIYF. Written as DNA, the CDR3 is TGTGCCAACTCGCCGGGACAGGGAAACCCTGGAAACACCATATATTTT.

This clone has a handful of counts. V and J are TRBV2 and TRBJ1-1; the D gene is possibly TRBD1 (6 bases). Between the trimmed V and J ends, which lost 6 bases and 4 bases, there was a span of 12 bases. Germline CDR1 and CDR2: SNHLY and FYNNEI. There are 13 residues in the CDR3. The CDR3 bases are TGTGCCAGCAGGGTTACAGGGTCCACTGAAGCTTTCTTT. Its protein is CASRVTGSTEAFF.

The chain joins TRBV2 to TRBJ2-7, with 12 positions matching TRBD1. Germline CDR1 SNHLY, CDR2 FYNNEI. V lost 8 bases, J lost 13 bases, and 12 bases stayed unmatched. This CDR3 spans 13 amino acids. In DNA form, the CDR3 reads TGTGCCAGCCTCCGGGACAGGGGGCTCGCCGGATACTTC. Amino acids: CASLRDRGLAGYF. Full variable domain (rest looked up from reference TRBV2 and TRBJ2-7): EPEVTQTPSHQVTQMGQEVILRCVPISNHLYFYWYRQILGQKVEFLVSFYNNEISEKSEIFDDQFSVERPDGSNFTLKIRSTKLEDSAMYFCASLRDRGLAGYFGPGTRLTVT.

The CDR3 loop is CASSAAGGSTDTQYF. The CDR3 DNA reads as TGTGCCAGCAGTGCAGCGGGGGGGTCCACAGATACGCAGTATTTT. The V call is TRBV6-1, the J call TRBJ2-3; 10 positions agree with TRBD2. J gave up 2 bases and V 4 bases, and 3 bases lay outside the gene matches. CDR1 and CDR2 (germline): MNHNS, SASEGT. The CDR3 is 15 residues long.

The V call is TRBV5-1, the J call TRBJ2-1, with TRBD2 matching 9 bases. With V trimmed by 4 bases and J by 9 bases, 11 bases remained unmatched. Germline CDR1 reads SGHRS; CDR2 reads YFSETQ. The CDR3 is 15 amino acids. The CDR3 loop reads CASSLVAGVRGEQFF. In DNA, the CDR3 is TGCGCCAGCAGCCTCGTAGCGGGAGTCAGAGGTGAGCAGTTCTTC.

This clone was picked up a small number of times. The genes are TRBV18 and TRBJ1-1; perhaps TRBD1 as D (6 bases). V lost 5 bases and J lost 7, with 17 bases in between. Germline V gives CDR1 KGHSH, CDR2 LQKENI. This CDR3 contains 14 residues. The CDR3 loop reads CASSVRDTDNEAFF. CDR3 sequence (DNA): TGTGCCAGCTCAGTCAGGGACACAGATAATGAAGCTTTCTTT.

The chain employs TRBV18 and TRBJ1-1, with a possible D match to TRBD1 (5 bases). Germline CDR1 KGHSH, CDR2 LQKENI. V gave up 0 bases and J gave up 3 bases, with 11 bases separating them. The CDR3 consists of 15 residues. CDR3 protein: CASSPPSRADTEAFF. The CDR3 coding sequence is TGTGCCAGCTCACCACCGAGCAGGGCCGACACTGAAGCTTTCTTT. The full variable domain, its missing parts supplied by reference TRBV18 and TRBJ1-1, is NAGVMQNPRHLVRRRGQEARLRCSPMKGHSHVYWYRQLPEEGLKFMVYLQKENIIDESGMPKERFSAEFPKEGPSILRIQQVVRGDSAAYFCASSPPSRADTEAFFGQGTRLTVV.

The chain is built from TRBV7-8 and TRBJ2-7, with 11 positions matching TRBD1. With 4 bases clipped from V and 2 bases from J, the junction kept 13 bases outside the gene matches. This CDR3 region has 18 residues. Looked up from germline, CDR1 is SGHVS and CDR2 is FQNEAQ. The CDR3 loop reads CASSSVRTGGLYAYEQYF. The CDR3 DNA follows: TGTGCCAGCAGCTCAGTCCGGACAGGGGGCTTATATGCCTACGAGCAGTACTTC.

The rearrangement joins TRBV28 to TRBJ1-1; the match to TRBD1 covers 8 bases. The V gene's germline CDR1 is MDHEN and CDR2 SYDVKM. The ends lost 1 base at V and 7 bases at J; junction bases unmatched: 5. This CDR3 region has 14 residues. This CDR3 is CASSLLPDRGEAFF. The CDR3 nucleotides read TGTGCCAGCAGTTTATTACCTGACAGGGGTGAAGCTTTCTTT.

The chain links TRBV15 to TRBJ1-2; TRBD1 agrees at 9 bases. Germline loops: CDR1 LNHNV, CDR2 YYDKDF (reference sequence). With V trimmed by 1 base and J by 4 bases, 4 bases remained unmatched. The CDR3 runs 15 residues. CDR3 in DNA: TGTGCCACCAGCAGAGGGACAGGGGCCCCCTATGGCTACACCTTC. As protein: CATSRGTGAPYGYTF.

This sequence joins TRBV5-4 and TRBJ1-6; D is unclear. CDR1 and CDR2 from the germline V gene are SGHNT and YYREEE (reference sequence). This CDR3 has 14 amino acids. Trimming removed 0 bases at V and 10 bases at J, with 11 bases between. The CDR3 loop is CASSLGGQSSPLHF. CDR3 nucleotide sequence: TGTGCCAGCAGCTTGGGAGGTCAGTCGTCACCCCTCCACTTT.

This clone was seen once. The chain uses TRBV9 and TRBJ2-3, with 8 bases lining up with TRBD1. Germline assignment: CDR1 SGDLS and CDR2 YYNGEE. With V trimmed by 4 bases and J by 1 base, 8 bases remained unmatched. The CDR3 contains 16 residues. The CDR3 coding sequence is TGTGCCAGCAGCCCTCTGCAGGGGGCTGGCACAGATACGCAGTATTTT. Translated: CASSPLQGAGTDTQYF.

CDR3: CASRHGREAFF. The CDR3 region has the DNA TGTGCCAGCAGGCATGGCAGAGAAGCTTTCTTT. The chain carries TRBV27 and TRBJ1-1; D call uncertain. Trimming removed 6 bases at V and 8 bases at J, with 10 bases between. CDR1 is MNHEY, CDR2 SMNVEV, per germline (reference sequence). The CDR3 consists of 11 residues.

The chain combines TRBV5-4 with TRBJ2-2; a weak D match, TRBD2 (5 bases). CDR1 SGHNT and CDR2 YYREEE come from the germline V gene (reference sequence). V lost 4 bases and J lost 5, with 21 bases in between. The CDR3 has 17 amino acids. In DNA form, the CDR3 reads TGTGCCAGCAGCCGGGGAAGTCTTCTCCGAGGTACCGGGGAGCTGTTTTTT. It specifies CASSRGSLLRGTGELFF.

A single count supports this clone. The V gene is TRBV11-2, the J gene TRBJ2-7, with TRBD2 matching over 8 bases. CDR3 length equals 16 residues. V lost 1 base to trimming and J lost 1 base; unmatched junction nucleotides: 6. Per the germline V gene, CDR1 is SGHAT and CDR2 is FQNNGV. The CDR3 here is CASSLGGSGISYEQYF. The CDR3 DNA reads TGTGCCAGCAGCTTAGGGGGTAGCGGGATTTCCTACGAGCAGTACTTC.

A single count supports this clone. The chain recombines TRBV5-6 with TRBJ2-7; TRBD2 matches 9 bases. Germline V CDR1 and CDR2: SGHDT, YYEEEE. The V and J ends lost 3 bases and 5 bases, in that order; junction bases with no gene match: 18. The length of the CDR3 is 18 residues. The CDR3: CASSSLPGWGLATNEQYF. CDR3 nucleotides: TGTGCCAGCAGCTCGCTCCCCGGCTGGGGACTAGCTACCAACGAGCAGTACTTC.

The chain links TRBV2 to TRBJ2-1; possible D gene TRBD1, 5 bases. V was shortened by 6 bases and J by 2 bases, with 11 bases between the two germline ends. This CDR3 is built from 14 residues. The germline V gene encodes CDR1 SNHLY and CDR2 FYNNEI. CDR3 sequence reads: CASSVQGAYNEQFF. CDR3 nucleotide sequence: TGTGCCAGCAGCGTCCAGGGTGCCTACAATGAGCAGTTCTTC.

The CDR3 DNA reads TGTGCCAGCAGCCAAGACAGCTCCTACGAGCAGTACTTC. Translation gives CASSQDSSYEQYF. The V gene is TRBV5-5, the J gene TRBJ2-7; perhaps TRBD1 as D (5 bases). Germline CDR1 is SGHKS and CDR2 is YYEKEE (reference sequence). The CDR3 sequence is 13 residues long. Trimming removed 4 bases from V and 0 bases from J, with 8 bases in between.

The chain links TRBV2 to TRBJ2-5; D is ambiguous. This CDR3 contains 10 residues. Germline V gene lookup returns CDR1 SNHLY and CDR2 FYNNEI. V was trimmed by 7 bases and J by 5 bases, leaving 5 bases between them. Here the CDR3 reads CASNFETQYF. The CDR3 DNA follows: TGTGCCAGCAACTTTGAGACCCAGTACTTC.

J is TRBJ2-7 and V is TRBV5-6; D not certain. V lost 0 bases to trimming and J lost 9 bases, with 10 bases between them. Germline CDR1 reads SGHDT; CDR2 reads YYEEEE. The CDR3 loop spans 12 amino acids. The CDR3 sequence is CASSLAQGGQYF. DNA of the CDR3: TGTGCCAGCAGCTTGGCCCAAGGCGGGCAGTACTTC.

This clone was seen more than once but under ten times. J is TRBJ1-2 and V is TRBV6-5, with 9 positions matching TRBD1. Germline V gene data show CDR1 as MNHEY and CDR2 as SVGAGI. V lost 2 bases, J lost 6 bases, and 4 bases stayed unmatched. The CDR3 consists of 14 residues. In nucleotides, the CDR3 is TGTGCCAGCAGTTACGGTGGGACAGGGAATGGCTACACCTTC. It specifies CASSYGGTGNGYTF.

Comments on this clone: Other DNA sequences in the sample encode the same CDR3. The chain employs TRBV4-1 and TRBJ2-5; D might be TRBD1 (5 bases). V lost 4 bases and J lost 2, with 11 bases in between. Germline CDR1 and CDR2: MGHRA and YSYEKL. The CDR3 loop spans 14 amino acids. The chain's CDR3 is CASSPRQIQETQYF. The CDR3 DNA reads TGCGCCAGCAGCCCTCGACAGATACAAGAGACCCAGTACTTC.

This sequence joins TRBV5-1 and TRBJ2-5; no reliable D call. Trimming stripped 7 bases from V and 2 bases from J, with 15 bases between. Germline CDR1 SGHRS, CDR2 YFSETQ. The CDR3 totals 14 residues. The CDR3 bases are TGCGCCAGCGCCCCTGGTGGCAGGCAAGAGACCCAGTACTTC. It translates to CASAPGGRQETQYF.

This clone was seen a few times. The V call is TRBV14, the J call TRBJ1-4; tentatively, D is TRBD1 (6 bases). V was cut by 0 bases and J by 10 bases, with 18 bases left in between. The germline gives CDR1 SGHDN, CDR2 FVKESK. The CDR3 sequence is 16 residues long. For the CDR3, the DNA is TGTGCCAGCAGCCAAGATCTGTCAGGGGCGTATGGAAAACTGTTTTTT. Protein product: CASSQDLSGAYGKLFF.

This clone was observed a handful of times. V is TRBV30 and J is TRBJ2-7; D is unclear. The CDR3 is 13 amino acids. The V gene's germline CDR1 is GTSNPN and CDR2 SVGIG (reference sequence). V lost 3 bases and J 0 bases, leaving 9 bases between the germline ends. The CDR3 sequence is CAWRHEFSYEQYF. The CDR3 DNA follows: TGTGCCTGGAGGCACGAGTTCTCCTACGAGCAGTACTTC.

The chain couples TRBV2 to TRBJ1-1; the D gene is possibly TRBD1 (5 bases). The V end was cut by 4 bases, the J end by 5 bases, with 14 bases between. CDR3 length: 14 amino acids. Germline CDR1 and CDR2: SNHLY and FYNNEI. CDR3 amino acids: CASSVSGRGTEAFF. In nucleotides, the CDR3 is TGTGCCAGCAGTGTGTCAGGGCGGGGGACTGAAGCTTTCTTT.

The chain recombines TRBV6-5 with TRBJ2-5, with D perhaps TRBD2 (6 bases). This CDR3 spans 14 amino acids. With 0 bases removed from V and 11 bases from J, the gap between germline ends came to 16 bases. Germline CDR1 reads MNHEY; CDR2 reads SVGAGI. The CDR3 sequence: CASSYSTETGEQYF. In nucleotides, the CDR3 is TGTGCCAGCAGTTACTCGACGGAAACGGGAGAGCAGTACTTC.